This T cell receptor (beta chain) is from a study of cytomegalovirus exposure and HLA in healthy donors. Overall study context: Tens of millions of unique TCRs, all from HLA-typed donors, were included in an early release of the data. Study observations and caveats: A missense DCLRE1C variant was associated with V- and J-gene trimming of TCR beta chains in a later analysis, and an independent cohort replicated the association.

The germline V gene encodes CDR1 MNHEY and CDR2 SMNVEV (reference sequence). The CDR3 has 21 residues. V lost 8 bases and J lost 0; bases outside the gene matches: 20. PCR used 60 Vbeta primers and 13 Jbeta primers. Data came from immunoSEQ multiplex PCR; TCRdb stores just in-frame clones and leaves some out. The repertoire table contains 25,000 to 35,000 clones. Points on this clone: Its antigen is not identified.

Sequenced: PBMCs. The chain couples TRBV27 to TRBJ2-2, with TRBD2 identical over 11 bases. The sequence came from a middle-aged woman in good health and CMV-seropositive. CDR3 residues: CASPRLHSGRAVTANTGELFF. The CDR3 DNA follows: TGTGCCAGCCCCCGCCTTCATAGCGGGAGGGCCGTAACCGCGAACACCGGGGAGCTGTTTTTT.